This T cell receptor beta chain stems from a study of early T cells in non-severe SARS-CoV-2 infection. Study overall: Unsorted whole blood bulk RNA was sequenced, with unpaired chains.

TCRdb re-derived calls from the 5' RACE reads in MiXCR, one entry per CDR3 protein. The top ten clones hold over 9.5% of a sample with roughly 51,000 distinct CDR3 sequences, roughly 8% of them seen once. Trimming took off 3 bases at V and 9 bases at J, with 12 bases between the two ends. The CDR3 length is 13 residues. Germline CDR1 is MNHEY and CDR2 is SMNVEV (reference sequence). This clonotype was counted only a few times. Specimen: whole blood, collected at baseline. The sequence was collected from an adult who was a healthcare worker with PCR-confirmed SARS-CoV-2 infection or an uninfected control (not recorded which). The V gene is TRBV27, the J gene TRBJ2-1, with D possibly being TRBD2 (5 bases). The CDR3 sequence is CASSFGSGIEQFF. CDR3 sequence (DNA): TGTGCCAGCAGTTTTGGGTCGGGGATTGAGCAGTTCTTC.